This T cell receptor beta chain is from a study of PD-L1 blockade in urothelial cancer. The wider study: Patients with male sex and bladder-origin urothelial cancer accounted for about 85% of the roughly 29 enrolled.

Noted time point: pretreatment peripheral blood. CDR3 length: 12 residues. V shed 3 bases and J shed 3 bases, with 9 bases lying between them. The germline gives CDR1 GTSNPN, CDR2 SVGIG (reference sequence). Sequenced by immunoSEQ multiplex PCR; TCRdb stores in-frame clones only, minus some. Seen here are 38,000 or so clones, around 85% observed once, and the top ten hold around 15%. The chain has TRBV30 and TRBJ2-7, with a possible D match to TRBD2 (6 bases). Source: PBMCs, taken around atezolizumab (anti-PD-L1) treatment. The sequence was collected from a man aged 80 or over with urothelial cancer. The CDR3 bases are TGTGCCTGGAGCGGGAGCGGCTACGAGCAGTACTTC. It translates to CAWSGSGYEQYF.